A single sample gave rise to the 18 T cell receptor beta chains below, sequenced in a study of regulatory T cells in long-lasting Graves disease. Sequencing libraries for TCR beta were prepared with iRepertoire HTBI primers and Arm-PCR of CDR3 regions. TCRdb reanalysed the multiplex PCR reads using MiXCR and keeps one entry per CDR3 protein. The profile shows 350,000 to 450,000 distinct CDR3 sequences, roughly a sixth of them singletons. As for time point: newly diagnosed GD, antithyroid drugs for less than 3 months. The authors made the TCR library using RNA they extracted from PBMCs. This same sample was also part of a study on T cells in Graves' hyperthyroidism and ophthalmopathy.

The specimen was peripheral blood mononuclear cells (PBMCs), collected at new diagnosis, from a patient treated with antithyroid drugs. These receptors originate from a man aged 40-49 years with Graves disease.

This clonotype was seen at least ten times. The V call is TRBV3-1, the J call TRBJ2-7; a weak D match, TRBD2 (6 bases). CDR3 length: 14 residues. Between the trimmed V and J ends, which lost 1 base and 3 bases, there was a span of 10 bases. Germline-derived CDR1 and CDR2 are LGHDT and YNNKEL (reference sequence). The CDR3 DNA follows: TGTGCCAGCAGCCAAGTTGGAGGGGTCTACGAGCAGTACTTC. It is translated as CASSQVGGVYEQYF.

The chain employs TRBV20-1 and TRBJ2-3; 7 bases match TRBD1. With the DNA end fitting TRBJ2-1 better, the J assignment may be wrong. Germline V gene lookup returns CDR1 DFQATT and CDR2 SNEGSKA (reference sequence). CDR3 length equals 11 residues. CDR3 DNA: TGCAGTGCCAGGGACAGCTACGAGCAGTTCTTC. Its protein is CSARDSYEQFF.

This clonotype was observed a handful of times. The chain is built from TRBV4-2 and TRBJ2-3; 11 bases line up with TRBD2. The J call could be wrong; TRBJ2-5 is a better fit for the DNA end. This CDR3 contains 18 residues. CDR1 is LGHNA, CDR2 YNFKEQ, per germline. The CDR3, as DNA: TGTGCCAGCAGCCAAGGGGAGGAACTAGCGGGGGAGATTCAGACCCAGTACTTC. Residues: CASSQGEELAGEIQTQYF.

This clonotype was seen ten or more times. This chain uses TRBV5-1 with TRBJ2-3; D is ambiguous. V was trimmed by 0 bases and J by 4 bases, leaving 6 bases between them. Looked up from germline, CDR1 is SGHRS and CDR2 is YFSETQ. The CDR3 contains 13 residues. CDR3 nucleotides: TGCGCCAGCAGCTTGGCCGGCTCAGATACGCAGTATTTT. This gives the protein CASSLAGSDTQYF.

This clonotype has at least ten counts. The chain joins TRBV10-3 to TRBJ1-5; TRBD1 matches at 8 bases. The CDR3 covers 15 residues. Losses at the gene ends were 4 bases for V and 3 bases for J; bases not matched to a gene: 5. The germline V gene encodes CDR1 ENHRY and CDR2 SYGVKD. The CDR3 region has the DNA TGTGCCATCAGTGCAGGACAGGGCTACAATCAGCCCCAGCATTTT. Encoded protein: CAISAGQGYNQPQHF.

The chain combines TRBV4-2 with TRBJ2-7; tentative D call: TRBD2 (6 bases). Germline V gene lookup returns CDR1 LGHNA and CDR2 YNFKEQ. The V and J ends lost 0 bases and 0 bases respectively, with 9 bases between them. The CDR3 loop spans 15 amino acids. CDR3 nucleotide sequence: TGTGCCAGCAGCCAAGATTGGGACTTCTCCTACGAGCAGTACTTC. This gives the protein CASSQDWDFSYEQYF.

V is TRBV20-1 and J is TRBJ1-4; D may be TRBD1 (5 bases). The germline gives CDR1 DFQATT, CDR2 SNEGSKA (reference sequence). The CDR3 is made up of 14 amino acids. Between the trimmed V and J ends, which lost 0 bases and 6 bases, there was a span of 11 bases. This chain's CDR3 is CSAREGGYYEKLFF. CDR3 coding DNA: TGCAGTGCTAGAGAGGGGGGGTATTATGAAAAACTGTTTTTT.

This clonotype was seen at least ten times. The chain is built from TRBV19 and TRBJ1-1; TRBD1 matches 9 bases. The CDR3 has 15 amino acids. The V gene's germline CDR1 is LNHDA and CDR2 SQIVND (reference sequence). V lost 3 bases and J lost 5; bases outside the gene matches: 7. This chain's CDR3 is CASSILGTGRTEAFF. The DNA for the CDR3 is TGTGCCAGTAGTATTCTCGGGACAGGGAGGACTGAAGCTTTCTTT.

This clonotype was found a few times. This sequence joins TRBV18 and TRBJ2-2; 7 nucleotides align to TRBD2. Germline assignment: CDR1 KGHSH and CDR2 LQKENI. Trimming cost V 1 base and J 5 bases; bases outside gene matches: 4. CDR3 length equals 15 residues. The CDR3 coding sequence is TGTGCCAGCTCACCACAACTAGCGTCGACCGGGGAGCTGTTTTTT. Translated, it gives CASSPQLASTGELFF.

There are many counts of this clonotype. The junction and the germline gene differ at one end; a read error may be behind it. This rearrangement joins TRBV7-2 to TRBJ2-1; TRBD1 is a possible D gene (6 bases). The CDR3 runs 15 residues. Per germline, CDR1 SGHTA and CDR2 FQGNSA. CDR3 sequence (DNA): TGTGCCAGCAGCTTAGCGGGGGCTCCGTGGAATGAGCAGCTCTTC. Translated: CASSLAGAPWNEQLF.

This clonotype has at least ten counts. This chain links TRBV28 with TRBJ2-5; 11 positions agree with TRBD2. Germline values: CDR1 MDHEN, CDR2 SYDVKM. The CDR3 loop spans 17 amino acids. V shed 5 bases, J shed 4 bases, and the junction held 12 bases outside the gene matches. CDR3 amino acids: CASSLLTVAGGGETQYF. The CDR3 DNA follows: TGTGCCAGCAGTCTGTTAACAGTAGCGGGGGGGGGAGAGACCCAGTACTTC. Together with reference TRBV28 and TRBJ2-5, the CDR3 gives the full variable domain: DVKVTQSSRYLVKRTGEKVFLECVQDMDHENMFWYRQDPGLGLRLIYFSYDVKMKEKGDIPEGYSVSREKKERFSLILESASTNQTSMYLCASSLLTVAGGGETQYFGPGTRLLVL.

This clonotype was counted a few times. V and J are TRBV12-3 or TRBV12-4 and TRBJ2-1, with 8 bases matching TRBD2. The CDR3 spans 15 residues. J gave up 7 bases and V 5 bases, and 10 bases lay outside the gene matches. CDR3 region: CASSAARGGGNEQFF. CDR3 DNA: TGTGCCAGCAGTGCCGCCCGGGGGGGTGGAAATGAGCAGTTCTTC.

This clonotype was counted a few times. This chain links TRBV4-1 with TRBJ1-1; D may be TRBD1 (5 bases). This CDR3 spans 13 amino acids. CDR1 and CDR2 (germline): MGHRA, YSYEKL. Deletions cut 6 bases from V and 6 bases from J, with 14 bases between. CDR3 loop: CASRSKGVAEAFF. The CDR3 nucleotides read TGCGCCAGCAGGTCCAAAGGGGTGGCTGAAGCTTTCTTT.

The chain uses TRBV12-3 or TRBV12-4 and TRBJ2-3, with D unclear. The CDR3 is 11 residues long. Deletions cut 6 bases from V and 10 bases from J, with 11 bases between. In nucleotides, the CDR3 is TGTGCCAGCAGCACTCTCGGTGCGCAGTATTTT. This gives the protein CASSTLGAQYF.

V gene TRBV20-1 combines with J gene TRBJ1-5; D remains unclear. This CDR3 is built from 14 residues. In germline, CDR1 is DFQATT, CDR2 SNEGSKA (reference sequence). The ends were cut back, 0 bases at V and 7 bases at J, with 13 bases in the middle. The CDR3 DNA reads as TGCAGTGCTAGAGAGGGCCTTCTGGGACAGCCCCAGCATTTT. Translating it yields CSAREGLLGQPQHF.

The chain employs TRBV7-9 and TRBJ2-1; TRBD2 agrees at 8 bases. There are 16 residues in the CDR3. Unmatched junction bases numbered 14, after V lost 5 bases and J lost 8 bases. Germline V gene lookup returns CDR1 SEHNR and CDR2 FQNEAQ (reference sequence). CDR3 residues: CASSPRAGANFHEQFF. CDR3 bases: TGTGCCAGCAGCCCGCGAGCGGGAGCGAATTTCCATGAGCAGTTCTTC.

J is TRBJ2-1 and V is TRBV20-1; D perhaps matches TRBD1 (5 bases). The germline gives CDR1 DFQATT, CDR2 SNEGSKA (reference sequence). V was trimmed by 6 bases and J by 9 bases, leaving 15 bases between them. This CDR3 region has 12 residues. CDR3 coding DNA: TGCAGTGCCAAGTGGACGGACATTGAGCAGTTCTTC. It encodes CSAKWTDIEQFF.

Only one count was recorded for this clonotype. A far bigger clonotype differs at one base, so this is likely a read error. The rearrangement uses TRBV5-6 and TRBJ1-1; tentative D call: TRBD1 (6 bases). V was trimmed by 2 bases and J by 3 bases, leaving 8 bases between them. This CDR3 has 13 amino acids. The germline V gene has CDR1 SGHDT and CDR2 YYEEEE. CDR3 sequence: CASSFTGHTEAFF. The CDR3 coding sequence is TGTGCCAGCAGCTTTACAGGGCACACTGAAGCTTTCTTT.